This T cell receptor beta chain was captured by sequencing in a study of Ad26.COV2.S vaccination and SARS-CoV-2 variants. About the research overall: The donor was enrolled in the Ad26.COV2.S arm of the COV1001 trial.

Turning to this clone: Its specificity is unknown.

The method was immunoSEQ multiplex PCR; TCRdb's version includes in-frame clones alone and lacks a portion of them. The sample comprises about 390,000 clones, approximately 86% of which are singletons, and more than 3% rests with the top ten. Germline V gene sequence: CDR1 ENHRY, CDR2 SYGVKD. The CDR3 extends over 13 amino acids. V was pared by 5 bases and J by 9 bases, with 15 bases between. Notes on the study in general: Total responses of T cells may have been underestimated by the analyses of TCR breadth and depth.

Sample treatment: some 20 received Ad26.COV2.S at low or high dose, single or two shots; several received placebo; per-sample allocation not given. Samples were taken on day 63 after the first vaccine or placebo injection. Ad26 vector vaccine expressed Wuhan-strain SARS-CoV-2 spike. Sample: peripheral blood, taken in a trial of Ad26.COV2.S vaccine versus placebo. V is TRBV10-3 and J is TRBJ2-3; a possible D gene is TRBD1 (5 bases). The clonotype comes from a person aged 18-60 years who received the Ad26.COV2.S COVID-19 vaccine or a placebo. The CDR3 reads CAISSQTVLTQYF. As DNA, the CDR3 is TGTGCCATCAGTAGCCAGACAGTACTAACGCAGTATTTT.